Below are 27 T cell receptor beta chains sequenced from a single sample in a study of beta chain features in type 1 diabetes. TCRB transcripts that were expressed got sequenced, as all of the isolated RNA had been reverse transcribed. The assay was immunoSEQ multiplex PCR, and TCRdb's table has in-frame clones only and misses some. This sample yields some 500,000 clones, of which 11% are seen a single time; less than 0.06% belongs to the top ten. Sample: naive CD4+ T cells from blood. All receptors derive from a woman aged 18-29 years in good health.

The chain uses TRBV28 and TRBJ2-4; 7 positions agree with TRBD2. Germline CDR1 reads MDHEN; CDR2 reads SYDVKM. Losses at the gene ends were 2 bases for V and 2 bases for J; bases not matched to a gene: 3. The CDR3 has 15 residues. CDR3 amino acids: CASSLAGVSKNIQYF. In DNA form, the CDR3 reads TGTGCCAGCAGTTTAGCGGGGGTGTCCAAAAACATTCAGTACTTC.

This clone was found a few times. This chain links TRBV5-1 with TRBJ2-3; 9 bases align to TRBD2. The CDR3 is 15 amino acids. The V gene end was trimmed by 5 bases and the J gene end by 4 bases; junction bases not matched to a gene: 8. Per the germline V gene, CDR1 is SGHRS and CDR2 is YFSETQ. The chain's CDR3 is CASRYGGRAPDTQYF. The DNA of the CDR3 is TGCGCCAGCAGATATGGCGGGAGGGCCCCAGATACGCAGTATTTT.

The chain couples TRBV4-1 to TRBJ2-1; D possibly corresponds to TRBD1 (6 bases). Germline V gene data show CDR1 as MGHRA and CDR2 as YSYEKL. The V gene lost 1 base and the J gene lost 6 bases, with 13 bases spanning the gap. The CDR3 length is 15 residues. The CDR3 DNA follows: TGCGCCAGCAGCCAAGTAGGGCTACAGGGCAATGAGCAGTTCTTC. This sequence encodes CASSQVGLQGNEQFF.

The V gene is TRBV4-1, the J gene TRBJ1-3; D ambiguous. Germline CDR1 is MGHRA and CDR2 is YSYEKL. With 2 bases removed from V and 4 bases from J, the gap between germline ends came to 6 bases. This CDR3 contains 13 residues. The CDR3 bases are TGCGCCAGCAGCCAACTAAGGGGAAACACCATATATTTT. Translated, it gives CASSQLRGNTIYF.

The CDR3 protein is CASSSGLATYEQYF. CDR3 coding DNA: TGCGCCAGCAGCTCGGGACTAGCAACCTACGAGCAGTACTTC. V is TRBV5-1 and J is TRBJ2-7, with 9 bases that match TRBD2. The CDR3 has 14 residues. Germline V gives CDR1 SGHRS, CDR2 YFSETQ. Unmatched junction bases numbered 3, after V lost 3 bases and J lost 2 bases.

This rearrangement joins TRBV5-6 to TRBJ2-7, with D possibly TRBD1 on 7 matching bases. The V gene's germline CDR1 is SGHDT and CDR2 YYEEEE. V dropped 3 bases and J dropped 5 bases, with 12 bases sitting between them. CDR3 length: 13 residues. CDR3 region: CASSWRDRHEQYV. In DNA form, the CDR3 reads TGTGCCAGCAGCTGGAGGGACAGACACGAGCAGTACGTC.

The rearrangement uses TRBV4-2 and TRBJ1-1; 7 nucleotides align to TRBD1. The CDR3 contains 13 residues. Germline loops: CDR1 LGHNA, CDR2 YNFKEQ. The trim removed 7 bases at V and 4 bases at J, leaving 6 bases unmatched. The chain's CDR3 is CASTTGVFTEAFF. DNA of the CDR3: TGTGCCAGCACTACAGGGGTATTCACTGAAGCTTTCTTT.

The table lists this clone with a few counts. This chain uses TRBV7-2 with TRBJ2-7; 10 nucleotides align to TRBD1. Germline loops: CDR1 SGHTA, CDR2 FQGNSA. The CDR3 is 15 amino acids. V dropped 5 bases and J dropped 4; count of bases not matched to a gene: 8. The CDR3 reads CASSPPGQGRYEQYF. CDR3 in DNA: TGTGCCAGCAGCCCGCCGGGACAGGGGAGGTACGAGCAGTACTTC. The variable domain in full, with the rest retrieved from reference TRBV7-2 and TRBJ2-7, is GAGVSQSPSNKVTEKGKDVELRCDPISGHTALYWYRQSLGQGLEFLIYFQGNSAPDKSGLPSDRFSAERTGGSVSTLTIQRTQQEDSAVYLCASSPPGQGRYEQYFGPGTRLTVT.

V gene TRBV5-4 combines with J gene TRBJ2-3; perhaps D is TRBD1 or TRBD2 (5 bases each). Trimming pared 3 bases from V and 2 bases from J, leaving 10 bases between. CDR3 length: 14 residues. Per germline, CDR1 SGHNT and CDR2 YYREEE (reference sequence). The CDR3 DNA sequence: TGTGCCAGCAGCTCAGGGACGGACACAGATACGCAGTATTTT. Amino acids: CASSSGTDTDTQYF.

A few counts support this clone. This chain connects TRBV7-9 to TRBJ2-1; TRBD1 matches 7 bases. Trimming cost V 1 base and J 4 bases; bases outside gene matches: 10. Germline V gives CDR1 SEHNR, CDR2 FQNEAQ (reference sequence). This CDR3 has 17 amino acids. The CDR3 here is CASSLGPRQGIYNEQFF. CDR3 nucleotides: TGTGCCAGCAGCTTAGGGCCCCGACAGGGAATTTACAATGAGCAGTTCTTC.

This clone was picked up a small number of times. The V call is TRBV2, the J call TRBJ1-2; the D gene is possibly TRBD1 (6 bases). Trimming took off 6 bases at V and 2 bases at J, with 13 bases between the two ends. The CDR3 extends over 14 amino acids. Germline V gene lookup returns CDR1 SNHLY and CDR2 FYNNEI. CDR3 DNA sequence: TGTGCCAGCAGGAAGGGGGGCGCGAACTATGGCTACACCTTC. It codes for CASRKGGANYGYTF.

CDR3 DNA: TGTGCCAGCAGCCAGGGAGGTGTAGCGGCCGGCTACAATGAGCAGTTCTTC. Translation: CASSQGGVAAGYNEQFF. The chain employs TRBV9 and TRBJ2-1, with a possible D match to TRBD2 (6 bases). The germline V gene encodes CDR1 SGDLS and CDR2 YYNGEE. The CDR3 has 17 amino acids. Trimming cost V 4 bases and J 3 bases, with 20 bases left between them. Variable domain in full (rest from reference TRBV9 and TRBJ2-1): DSGVTQTPKHLITATGQRVTLRCSPRSGDLSVYWYQQSLDQGLQFLIQYYNGEERAKGNILERFSAQQFPDLHSELNLSSLELGDSALYFCASSQGGVAAGYNEQFFGPGTRLTVL.

The chain has TRBV18 and TRBJ2-6, with 7 nucleotides matching TRBD1. Trimming removed 1 base from V and 1 base from J; junction bases left unmatched: 13. Germline CDR1 and CDR2: KGHSH and LQKENI. The CDR3 runs 20 residues. The CDR3, as DNA: TGTGCCAGCTCACCACTTCCTGGGACAGCCGTCATGTCTGGGGCCAACGTCCTGACTTTC. It codes for CASSPLPGTAVMSGANVLTF.

This rearrangement joins TRBV6-6 to TRBJ1-4, with unresolved D. The CDR3 totals 13 residues. Germline CDR1 MNHNY, CDR2 SVGAGI (reference sequence). The V end lost 8 bases, the J end lost 8 bases, and 15 bases lay between the germline ends. Here the CDR3 DNA reads TGTGCCAGCGCTCGTCGGGCGAGGGAAAAACTGTTTTTT. Translating it yields CASARRAREKLFF.

V is TRBV29-1 and J is TRBJ2-3; D perhaps matches TRBD2 (7 bases). Germline values: CDR1 SQVTM, CDR2 ANQGSEA. Trimming cost V 2 bases and J 0 bases, with 18 bases left between them. The CDR3 extends over 17 amino acids. CDR3 sequence (DNA): TGCAGCGTTGAAAACGCGGGGGTAAGGGGGAGCACAGATACGCAGTATTTT. Protein product: CSVENAGVRGSTDTQYF.

This clone was counted between two and nine times. The V call is TRBV2, the J call TRBJ1-1, with 7 bases aligning to TRBD1. CDR1 is SNHLY, CDR2 FYNNEI, per germline. V dropped 4 bases and J dropped 3; count of bases not matched to a gene: 8. This CDR3 region has 15 residues. CDR3 in amino acids: CASSGNRGGDTEAFF. CDR3 DNA: TGTGCCAGCAGTGGTAACAGGGGAGGAGACACTGAAGCTTTCTTT.

This clone was counted a few times. The rearrangement joins TRBV25-1 to TRBJ1-2; D remains unclear. Between the trimmed V and J ends, which lost 9 bases and 0 bases, there was a span of 11 bases. Germline V gene lookup returns CDR1 MGHDK and CDR2 SYGVNS. The CDR3 has 13 amino acids. CDR3 region: CASSRGANYGYTF. The CDR3 DNA follows: TGTGCCAGTTCGCGGGGAGCTAACTATGGCTACACCTTC.

The V and J genes are TRBV29-1 and TRBJ2-5, with D possibly matching TRBD1 (5 bases). Trimming stripped 6 bases from V and 1 base from J, with 15 bases between. The CDR3 contains 14 residues. Germline lookup yields CDR1 SQVTM and CDR2 ANQGSEA. This CDR3 reads CSVHTLGPQETQYF. In DNA form, the CDR3 reads TGCAGCGTCCATACTCTGGGGCCCCAAGAGACCCAGTACTTC.

The chain combines TRBV6-5 with TRBJ2-6, with 7 bases lining up with TRBD1. V trimming: 4 bases; J trimming: 3 bases; junction bases outside the gene matches: 6. Looked up from germline, CDR1 is MNHEY and CDR2 is SVGAGI. This CDR3 region has 16 residues. The CDR3 sequence: CASSSPNRGGANVLTF. The CDR3, as DNA: TGTGCCAGCAGTTCCCCGAACAGGGGTGGGGCCAACGTCCTGACTTTC.

V is TRBV9 and J is TRBJ2-1; weak D call: TRBD1 (6 bases). The V gene's germline CDR1 is SGDLS and CDR2 YYNGEE. This CDR3 contains 15 residues. V lost 0 bases and J lost 2, with 9 bases in between. In DNA form, the CDR3 reads TGTGCCAGCAGCGTAGTACAGGGAGCCTACAATGAGCAGTTCTTC. It encodes CASSVVQGAYNEQFF.

The chain couples TRBV7-6 to TRBJ1-4; D is ambiguous. CDR3 length: 15 residues. The V gene's germline CDR1 is SGHVS and CDR2 FNYEAQ. The V end was cut by 1 base, the J end by 8 bases, with 14 bases between. CDR3 region: CASSLGNLGSEKLFF. As DNA, the CDR3 is TGTGCCAGCAGCTTAGGAAACCTAGGGAGCGAAAAACTGTTTTTT.

This clone was detected only a few times. The J gene is TRBJ1-1, the V gene TRBV19; D not certain. Trimming pared 6 bases from V and 0 bases from J, leaving 8 bases between. The CDR3 length is 13 residues. Germline assignment: CDR1 LNHDA and CDR2 SQIVND (reference sequence). As DNA, the CDR3 is TGTGCCAGTAGCCCATTAATGAACACTGAAGCTTTCTTT. Translation: CASSPLMNTEAFF.

This clone has only a few counts. The genes are TRBV6-5 and TRBJ1-5, with D possibly being TRBD1 (6 bases). The germline V gene encodes CDR1 MNHEY and CDR2 SVGAGI. V was trimmed by 8 bases and J by 3 bases, leaving 11 bases between them. The CDR3 is 13 amino acids. The CDR3 is CASRTGFNQPQHF. The CDR3 DNA is TGTGCCAGCCGAACAGGGTTCAATCAGCCCCAGCATTTT.

The chain links TRBV6-6 to TRBJ1-5; no definite D call. Trimming stripped 5 bases from V and 4 bases from J, with 6 bases between. The germline CDR1 and CDR2 sequences are MNHNY and SVGAGI (reference sequence). The CDR3 consists of 12 residues. The CDR3 DNA is TGTGCCAGCAGTGACCCGAATCAGCCCCAGCATTTT. Its translation is CASSDPNQPQHF.

J is TRBJ1-2 and V is TRBV6-5; tentatively, D is TRBD1 (6 bases). V was trimmed by 8 bases and J by 5 bases, leaving 21 bases between them. The V gene's germline CDR1 is MNHEY and CDR2 SVGAGI. The CDR3 extends over 15 amino acids. The CDR3 nucleotides are TGTGCCAGCGCAATCCTACAGGGAGCGAAATATGGCTACACCTTC. Its protein product is CASAILQGAKYGYTF.

This clone came up a few times. The rearrangement uses TRBV7-2 and TRBJ2-1; D is ambiguous. V dropped 8 bases and J dropped 4 bases, with 6 bases sitting between them. This CDR3 contains 11 residues. Germline V gene data show CDR1 as SGHTA and CDR2 as FQGNSA. CDR3 nucleotides: TGTGCCAGCCAGACTTACAATGAGCAGTTCTTC. Translating it yields CASQTYNEQFF.

The chain is built from TRBV7-2 and TRBJ2-5, with a weak D call TRBD2 (5 bases). Per germline, CDR1 SGHTA and CDR2 FQGNSA. CDR3 length: 12 residues. Trimming left V 3 bases short and J 5 bases short, with 7 bases between. The CDR3 protein is CASSFASETQYF. The CDR3 DNA reads as TGTGCCAGCAGCTTCGCTAGCGAGACCCAGTACTTC.